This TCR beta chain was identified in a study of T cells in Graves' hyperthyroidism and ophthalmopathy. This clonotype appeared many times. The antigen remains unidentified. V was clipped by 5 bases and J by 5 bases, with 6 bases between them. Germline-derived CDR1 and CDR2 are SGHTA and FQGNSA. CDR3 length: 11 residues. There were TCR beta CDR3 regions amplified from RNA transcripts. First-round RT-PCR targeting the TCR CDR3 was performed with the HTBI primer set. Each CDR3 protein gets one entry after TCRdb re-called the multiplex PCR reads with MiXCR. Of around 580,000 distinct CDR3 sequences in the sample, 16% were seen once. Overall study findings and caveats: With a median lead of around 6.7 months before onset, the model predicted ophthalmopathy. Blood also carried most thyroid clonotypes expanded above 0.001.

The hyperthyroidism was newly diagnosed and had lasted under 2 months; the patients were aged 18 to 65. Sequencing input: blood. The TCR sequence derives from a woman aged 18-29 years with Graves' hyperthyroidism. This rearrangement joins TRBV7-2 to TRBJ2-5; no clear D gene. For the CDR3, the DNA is TGTGCCAGCAGCGCAAGGGAGACCCAGTACTTC. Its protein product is CASSARETQYF.